This TCR beta chain was observed in a study of shared clonotypes between healthy human individuals. V lost 1 base, J lost 8 bases, and 14 bases lay in between. The CDR3 spans 15 residues. The V gene's germline CDR1 is LNHDA and CDR2 SQIVND (reference sequence). In the original analysis: Without quality scores, immunoSEQ junctional reads could not be filtered like full-length reads. Libraries were prepared by immunoSEQ multiplex PCR; TCRdb keeps only in-frame clonotypes and omits some of them. V, J and clone size are those of that table, while D and trimming were read from the DNA. The sample yields around 2,000,000 clones, about 95% seen once. As for this clone: Its antigen remains unidentified.

CD8 cells classed as naive were CD45RO-negative and positively selected for CCR7, excluding terminally differentiated effector memory CD45RA+ cells. General study points: Blood was the sole source, and tissue repertoires probably differ. Some naive CD4 clonotypes, around 4.9%, turned up in common across a handful of donors. Clonotypes which were not shared had lower generation probabilities than clonotypes that all four donors shared.

V and J are TRBV19 and TRBJ1-4, with a tentative D call TRBD1 (5 bases). Sequencing was carried out using naive CD8+ T cells sorted from blood. This receptor was obtained from a man aged 18-30 years in good health. The CDR3 nucleotides are TGTGCCAGTAGTATAGGGGTCGGGACGGGAGAAAAACTGTTTTTT. This sequence encodes CASSIGVGTGEKLFF.